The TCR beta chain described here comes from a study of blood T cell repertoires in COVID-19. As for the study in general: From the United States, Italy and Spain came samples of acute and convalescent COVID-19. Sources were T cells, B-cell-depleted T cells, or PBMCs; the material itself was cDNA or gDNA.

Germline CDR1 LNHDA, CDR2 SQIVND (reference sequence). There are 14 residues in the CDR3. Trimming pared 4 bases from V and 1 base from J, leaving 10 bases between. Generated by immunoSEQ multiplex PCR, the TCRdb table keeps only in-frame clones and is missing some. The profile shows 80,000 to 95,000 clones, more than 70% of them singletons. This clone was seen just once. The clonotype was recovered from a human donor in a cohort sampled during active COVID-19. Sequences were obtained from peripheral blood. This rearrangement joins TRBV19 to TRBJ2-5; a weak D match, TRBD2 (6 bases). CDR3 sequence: CASSRAGFQETQYF. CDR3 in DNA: TGTGCCAGTAGTAGAGCGGGCTTCCAAGAGACCCAGTACTTC.